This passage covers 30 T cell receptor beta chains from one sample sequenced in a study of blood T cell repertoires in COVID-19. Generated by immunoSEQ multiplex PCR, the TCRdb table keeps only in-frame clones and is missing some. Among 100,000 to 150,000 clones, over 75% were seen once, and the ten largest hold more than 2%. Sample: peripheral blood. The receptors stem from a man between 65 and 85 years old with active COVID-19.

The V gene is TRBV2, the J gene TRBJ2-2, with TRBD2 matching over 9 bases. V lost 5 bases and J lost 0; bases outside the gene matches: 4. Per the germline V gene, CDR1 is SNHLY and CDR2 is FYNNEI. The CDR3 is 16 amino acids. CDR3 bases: TGTGCCAGCAGTCGATCTAGCGGGACGAACACCGGGGAGCTGTTTTTT. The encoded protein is CASSRSSGTNTGELFF.

Here the CDR3 reads CASTPGQPISYEQYF. CDR3 in DNA: TGTGCCAGCACCCCTGGACAACCCATCTCCTACGAGCAGTACTTC. The chain links TRBV2 to TRBJ2-7, with D possibly matching TRBD1 (5 bases). V was clipped by 7 bases and J by 0 bases, with 16 bases between them. The CDR3 runs to 15 residues. Germline V gene data show CDR1 as SNHLY and CDR2 as FYNNEI.

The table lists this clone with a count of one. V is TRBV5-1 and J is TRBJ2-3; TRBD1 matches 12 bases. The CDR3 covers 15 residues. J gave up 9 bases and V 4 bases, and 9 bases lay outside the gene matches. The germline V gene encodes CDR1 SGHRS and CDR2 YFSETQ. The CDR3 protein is CASSHRDRGPGTQYF. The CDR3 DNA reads TGCGCCAGCAGCCACAGGGACAGGGGGCCGGGAACGCAGTATTTT.

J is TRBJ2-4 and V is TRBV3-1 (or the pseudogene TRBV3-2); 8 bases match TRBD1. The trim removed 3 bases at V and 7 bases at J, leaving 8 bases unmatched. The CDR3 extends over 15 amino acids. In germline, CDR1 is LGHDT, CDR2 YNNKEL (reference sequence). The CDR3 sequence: CASSHVGQGNNIQYF. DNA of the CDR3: TGTGCCAGCAGCCACGTTGGACAGGGTAATAACATTCAGTACTTC.

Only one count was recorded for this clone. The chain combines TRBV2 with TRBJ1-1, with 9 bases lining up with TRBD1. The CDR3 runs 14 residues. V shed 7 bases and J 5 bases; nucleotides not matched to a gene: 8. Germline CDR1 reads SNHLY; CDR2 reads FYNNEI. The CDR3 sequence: CASKTRQGGTEAFF. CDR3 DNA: TGTGCCAGCAAGACCCGACAGGGGGGTACTGAAGCTTTCTTT.

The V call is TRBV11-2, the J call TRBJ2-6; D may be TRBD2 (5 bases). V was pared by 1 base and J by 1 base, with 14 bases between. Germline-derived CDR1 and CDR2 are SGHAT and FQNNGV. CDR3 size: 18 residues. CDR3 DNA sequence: TGTGCCAGCAGCTTAGGGTGGGGAGTAAGATCTGGGGCCAACGTCCTGACTTTC. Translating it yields CASSLGWGVRSGANVLTF.

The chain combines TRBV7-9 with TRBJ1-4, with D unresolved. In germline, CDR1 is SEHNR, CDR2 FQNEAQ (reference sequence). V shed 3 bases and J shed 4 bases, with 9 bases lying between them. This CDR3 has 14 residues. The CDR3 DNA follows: TGTGCCAGCAGCTTCCGCACAGATAATGAAAAACTGTTTTTT. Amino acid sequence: CASSFRTDNEKLFF.

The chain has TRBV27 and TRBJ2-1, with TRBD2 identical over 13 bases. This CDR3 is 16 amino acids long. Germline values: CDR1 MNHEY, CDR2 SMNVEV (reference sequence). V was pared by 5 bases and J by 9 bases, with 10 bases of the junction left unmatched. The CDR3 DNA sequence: TGTGCCAGCAGTCCGCCAGGGACTAGCGGGACGAGTGAGCAGTTCTTC. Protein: CASSPPGTSGTSEQFF.

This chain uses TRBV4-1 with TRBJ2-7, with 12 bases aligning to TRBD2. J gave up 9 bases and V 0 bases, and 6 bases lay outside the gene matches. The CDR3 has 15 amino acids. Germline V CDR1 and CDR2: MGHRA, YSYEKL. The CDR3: CASSQDPTSGSVQYF. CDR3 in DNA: TGCGCCAGCAGCCAAGATCCGACTAGCGGGAGTGTGCAGTACTTC.

CDR3 DNA sequence: TGTGCCAGCATGGGGCCAGGAAGGTCCTACAATGAGCAGTTCTTC. This gives the protein CASMGPGRSYNEQFF. The V call is TRBV28, the J call TRBJ2-1; D might be TRBD1 (5 bases). Germline lookup yields CDR1 MDHEN and CDR2 SYDVKM. V shed 7 bases and J shed 1 base, with 14 bases lying between them. The length of the CDR3 is 15 residues.

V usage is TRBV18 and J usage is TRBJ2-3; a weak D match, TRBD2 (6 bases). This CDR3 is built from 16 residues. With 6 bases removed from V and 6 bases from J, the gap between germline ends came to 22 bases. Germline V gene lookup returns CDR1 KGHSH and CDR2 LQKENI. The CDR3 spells CASSTNLPGSGDTQYF. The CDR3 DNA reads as TGTGCCAGCTCCACCAACCTCCCCGGGAGCGGGGATACGCAGTATTTT.

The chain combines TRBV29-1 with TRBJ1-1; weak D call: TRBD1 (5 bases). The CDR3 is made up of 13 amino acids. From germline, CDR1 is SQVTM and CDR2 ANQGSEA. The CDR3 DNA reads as TGCAGTTTCTCCCAGGGTAGACGCACTGAAGCTTTCTTT. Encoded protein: CSFSQGRRTEAFF.

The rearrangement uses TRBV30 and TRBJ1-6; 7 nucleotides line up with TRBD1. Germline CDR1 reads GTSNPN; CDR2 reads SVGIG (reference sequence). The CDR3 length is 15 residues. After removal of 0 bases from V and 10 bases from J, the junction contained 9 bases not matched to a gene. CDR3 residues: CAWSVRGGAGSPLHF. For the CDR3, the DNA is TGTGCCTGGAGTGTAAGAGGGGGCGCAGGATCACCCCTCCACTTT.

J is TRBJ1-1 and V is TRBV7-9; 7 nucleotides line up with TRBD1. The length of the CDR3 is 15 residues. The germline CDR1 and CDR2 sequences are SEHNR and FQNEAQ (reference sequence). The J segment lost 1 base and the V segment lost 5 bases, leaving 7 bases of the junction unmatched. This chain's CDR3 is CASSGEDRTNTEAFF. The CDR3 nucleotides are TGTGCCAGCAGCGGGGAGGACAGGACGAACACTGAAGCTTTCTTT.

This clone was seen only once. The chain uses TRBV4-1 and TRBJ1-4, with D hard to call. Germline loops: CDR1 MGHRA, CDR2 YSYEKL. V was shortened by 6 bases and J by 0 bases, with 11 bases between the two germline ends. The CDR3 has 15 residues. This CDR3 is CASSPFSATNEKLFF. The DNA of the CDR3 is TGCGCCAGCAGTCCTTTTAGCGCAACTAATGAAAAACTGTTTTTT.

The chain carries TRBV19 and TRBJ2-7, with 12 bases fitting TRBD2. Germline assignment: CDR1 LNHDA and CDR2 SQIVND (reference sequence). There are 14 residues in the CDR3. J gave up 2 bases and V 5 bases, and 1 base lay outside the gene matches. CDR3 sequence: CASSWTSGAYEQYF. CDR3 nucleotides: TGTGCCAGTAGTTGGACTAGCGGGGCCTACGAGCAGTACTTC.

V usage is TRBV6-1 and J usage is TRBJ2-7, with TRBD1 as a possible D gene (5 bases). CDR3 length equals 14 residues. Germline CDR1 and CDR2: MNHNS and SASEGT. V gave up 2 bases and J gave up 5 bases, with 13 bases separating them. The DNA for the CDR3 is TGTGCCAGCAGTGAAAGGGGTACATGGGACGAGCAGTACTTC. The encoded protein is CASSERGTWDEQYF.

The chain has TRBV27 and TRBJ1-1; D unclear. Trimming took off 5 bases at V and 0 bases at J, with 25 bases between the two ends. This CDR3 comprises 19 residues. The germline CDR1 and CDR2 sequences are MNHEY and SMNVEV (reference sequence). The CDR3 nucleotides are TGTGCCAGCAGTCACCCCCCAGGAGGAAGGGCCGGCATGAACACTGAAGCTTTCTTT. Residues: CASSHPPGGRAGMNTEAFF.

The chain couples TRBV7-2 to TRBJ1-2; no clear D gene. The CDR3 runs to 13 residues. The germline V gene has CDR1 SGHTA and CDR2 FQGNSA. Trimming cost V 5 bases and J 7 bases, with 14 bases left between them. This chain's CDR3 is CASSPAAALGYTF. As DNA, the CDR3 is TGTGCCAGCAGCCCGGCGGCGGCTCTTGGCTACACCTTC.

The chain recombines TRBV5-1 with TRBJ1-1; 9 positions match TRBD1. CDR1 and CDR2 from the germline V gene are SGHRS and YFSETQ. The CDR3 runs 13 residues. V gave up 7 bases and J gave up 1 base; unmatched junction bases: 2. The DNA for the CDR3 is TGCGCCAGCGGGACAGGGAAGAACACTGAAGCTTTCTTT. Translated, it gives CASGTGKNTEAFF.

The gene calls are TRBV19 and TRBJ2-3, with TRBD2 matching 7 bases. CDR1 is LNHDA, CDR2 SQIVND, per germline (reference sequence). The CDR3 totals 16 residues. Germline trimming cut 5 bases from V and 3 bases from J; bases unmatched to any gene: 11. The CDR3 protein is CASSGARTGGTDTQYF. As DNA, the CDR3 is TGTGCCAGTAGTGGGGCGAGAACGGGAGGAACAGATACGCAGTATTTT.

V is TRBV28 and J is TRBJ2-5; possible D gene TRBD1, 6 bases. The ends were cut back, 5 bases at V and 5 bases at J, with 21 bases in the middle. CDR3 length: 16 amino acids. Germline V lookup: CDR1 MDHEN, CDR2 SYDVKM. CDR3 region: CASSPRGRGWIETQYF. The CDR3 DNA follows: TGTGCCAGCAGTCCCCGGGGCAGGGGTTGGATTGAGACCCAGTACTTC.

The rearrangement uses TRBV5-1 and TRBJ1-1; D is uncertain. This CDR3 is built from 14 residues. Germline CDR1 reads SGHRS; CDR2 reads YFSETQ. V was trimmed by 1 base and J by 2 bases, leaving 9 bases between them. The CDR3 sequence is CASSLSGANTEAFF. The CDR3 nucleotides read TGCGCCAGCAGCTTGTCAGGTGCTAACACTGAAGCTTTCTTT.

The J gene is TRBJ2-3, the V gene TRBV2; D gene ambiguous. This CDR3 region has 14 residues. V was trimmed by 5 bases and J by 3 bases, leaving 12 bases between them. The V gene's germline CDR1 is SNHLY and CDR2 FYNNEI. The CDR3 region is CASSMSQATDTQYF. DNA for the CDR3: TGTGCCAGCAGTATGTCGCAGGCGACAGATACGCAGTATTTT.

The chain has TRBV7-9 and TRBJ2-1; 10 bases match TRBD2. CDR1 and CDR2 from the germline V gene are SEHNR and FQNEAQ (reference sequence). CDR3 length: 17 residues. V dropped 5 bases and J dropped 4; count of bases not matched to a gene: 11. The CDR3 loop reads CASSSAGNSGRYNEQFF. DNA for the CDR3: TGTGCCAGCAGCAGCGCCGGGAATAGCGGGAGGTACAATGAGCAGTTCTTC.

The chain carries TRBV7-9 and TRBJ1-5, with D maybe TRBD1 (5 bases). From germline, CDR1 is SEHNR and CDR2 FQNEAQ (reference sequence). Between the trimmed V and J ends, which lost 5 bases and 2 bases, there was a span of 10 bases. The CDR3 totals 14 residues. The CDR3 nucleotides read TGTGCCAGCAGCCCGGGGGGGGGCAATCAGCCCCAGCATTTT. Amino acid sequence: CASSPGGGNQPQHF.

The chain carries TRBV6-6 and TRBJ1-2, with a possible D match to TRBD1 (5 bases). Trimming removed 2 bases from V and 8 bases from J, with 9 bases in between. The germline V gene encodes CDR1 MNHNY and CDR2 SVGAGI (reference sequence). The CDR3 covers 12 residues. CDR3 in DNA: TGTGCCAGCAGTTACAGGGCAGGGGGCTACACCTTC. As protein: CASSYRAGGYTF.

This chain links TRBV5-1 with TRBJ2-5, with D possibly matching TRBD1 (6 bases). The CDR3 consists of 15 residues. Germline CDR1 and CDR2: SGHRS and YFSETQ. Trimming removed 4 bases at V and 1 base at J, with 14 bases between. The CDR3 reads CASSPQGIAQETQYF. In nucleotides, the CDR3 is TGCGCCAGCAGCCCTCAGGGGATAGCCCAAGAGACCCAGTACTTC.

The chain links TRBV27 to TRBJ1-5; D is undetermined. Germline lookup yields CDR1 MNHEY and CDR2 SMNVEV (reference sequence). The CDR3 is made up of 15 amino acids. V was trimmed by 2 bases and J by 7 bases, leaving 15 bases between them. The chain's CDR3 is CASSLSGVSGQPQHF. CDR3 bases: TGTGCCAGCAGTTTAAGTGGAGTGTCGGGGCAGCCCCAGCATTTT.

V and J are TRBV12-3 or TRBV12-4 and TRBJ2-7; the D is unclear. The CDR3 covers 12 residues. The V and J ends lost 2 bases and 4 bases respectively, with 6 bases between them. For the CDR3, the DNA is TGTGCCAGCAGTTTAACAGTTTACGAGCAGTACTTC. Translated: CASSLTVYEQYF.